This is a list of T cell receptor beta chains from one sample in a study of shared clonotypes between healthy human individuals. Libraries were prepared by immunoSEQ multiplex PCR; TCRdb keeps only in-frame clonotypes and omits some of them. Among some 240,000 clones listed, 60% to 70% were seen once. The specimen was memory CD4+ T cells sorted from blood. These receptors were obtained from a man aged 25 to 40 in good health. CDR3s leave out the opening cysteine and the closing phenylalanine or tryptophan.

TRBJ2-1 TRBV10-3 AISDSGGAYNEQF
TRBJ2-5 TRBV28 ASSFGGGQREETQY
TRBJ2-7 TRBV7-9 ASSRSGLSEQY
TRBJ1-1 TRBV30 AWSKRNTEAF
TRBJ2-7 TRBV6-6 ASSGPDIAGYEQY
TRBJ2-5 TRBV5-1 ASSLSGGRGKETQY
TRBJ2-1 TRBV7-2 ASSSSPRSYNEQF
TRBJ1-4 TRBV2 ASSGRDTSEKLF
TRBJ2-5 TRBV28 ASSQGGNQETQY
TRBJ2-3 TRBV14 ASSRIAGGLATQY
TRBJ2-2 TRBV11-2 ASSLGTGGRELF
TRBJ1-1 TRBV11-2 ASRGQGWTEAF
TRBJ2-7 TRBV5-6 ASSFKRTHEQY
TRBJ2-7 TRBV30 AWIQNPYEQY
TRBJ2-7 TRBV28 ASSFPTFSYEQY
TRBJ2-7 TRBV19 ASSKLAGGRPFESEQY
TRBJ1-4 TRBV5-1 ASTTGGEKLF
TRBJ1-3 TRBV5-1 ASITGGYRNTIY
TRBJ2-3 TRBV5-1 ASSLVGLTDTQY
TRBJ2-3 TRBV5-1 ASSSIAGLTDTQY
TRBJ2-1 TRBV5-1 ASSLVGGRRSNEQF
TRBJ2-1 TRBV29-1 SAHPDSNNEQF
TRBJ2-3 TRBV6-6 ATSPMDTQY
TRBJ2-7 TRBV7-6 ASSGDRGLVPYEQY
TRBJ2-1 TRBV7-8 ASSSGPSYNEQF
TRBJ1-5 TRBV30 AWDVGSNQPQH
TRBJ2-5 TRBV14 ASSHRVFQETQY
TRBJ2-1 TRBV5-1 ASRGEDEQF
TRBJ2-1 TRBV7-9 ASSLSLAGAYNEQF
TRBJ2-3 TRBV5-5 ASSLGTGSSSTDTQY
TRBJ2-7 TRBV11-2 ASSSSTVRGEQY
TRBJ2-2 TRBV28 ASRPSGSRAGELF
TRBJ1-5 TRBV19 ASSMGSEGNQPQH
TRBJ2-1 TRBV2 ASSEQGPSVEQF
TRBJ1-3 TRBV18 ASSPGDRVGNTIY
TRBJ1-2 TRBV28 ASSLHYGYT
TRBJ2-7 TRBV20-1 SATNNNEQY
TRBJ2-2 TRBV28 ASTSPMVKSTGELF
TRBJ2-6 TRBV29-1 SVVWTPSSGANVLT
TRBJ2-1 TRBV18 ASSPASYGEQF
TRBJ2-7 TRBV7-3 ASSLGGQYEQY
TRBJ2-7 TRBV27 ASSPRRTGGHEQY
TRBJ1-5 TRBV10-1 ASSEGTANQPQH
TRBJ1-1 TRBV10-2 ASRSGTGGIRNTEAF
TRBJ2-6 TRBV10-3 AISGETGRSGANVLT
TRBJ2-3 TRBV19 ASSDGSQGADTQY
TRBJ1-5 TRBV30 AWSVSPAAPQH